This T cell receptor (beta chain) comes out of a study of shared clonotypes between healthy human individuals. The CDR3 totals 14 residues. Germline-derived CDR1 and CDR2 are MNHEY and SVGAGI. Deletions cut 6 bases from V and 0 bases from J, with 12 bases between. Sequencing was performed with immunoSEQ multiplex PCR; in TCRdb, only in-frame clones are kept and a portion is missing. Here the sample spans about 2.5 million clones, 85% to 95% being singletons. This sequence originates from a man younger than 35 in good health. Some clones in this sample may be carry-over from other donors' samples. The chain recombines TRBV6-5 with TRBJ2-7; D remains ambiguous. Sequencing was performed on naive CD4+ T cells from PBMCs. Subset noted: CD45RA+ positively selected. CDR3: CASSSRSLSYEQYF. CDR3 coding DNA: TGTGCCAGCAGCTCAAGATCCCTCTCCTACGAGCAGTACTTC.